The rows below give T cell receptor beta chains drawn from one sample of a study of beta chain features in type 1 diabetes. Data came from immunoSEQ multiplex PCR; TCRdb stores just in-frame clones and leaves some out. Seen here are 850,000 to 900,000 clones, about a sixth observed once, and the top ten hold around 0.02%. The specimen sequenced was naive CD4+ T cells from blood. These receptors were taken from a woman younger than 35 in good health. The CDR3 runs from the conserved cysteine through the conserved F or W. The order of the fields is D gene, clone size, V gene, J gene, CDR3 DNA, CDR3 protein. A D gene is named only where the DNA matches it firmly. Expanded clones get a size class; other rows say once, few or many, or leave the size out.

D: TRBD1; size: .; V: TRBV6-1; J: TRBJ2-7; DNA: TGTGCCAGCAGTGAACTGGACAGGTCGTACGAGCAGTACTTC; CDR3: CASSELDRSYEQYF
D: TRBD1; size: .; V: TRBV2; J: TRBJ1-1; DNA: TGTGCCAGCCTTCTTCCTACAGGGGGCAACGGGAACACTGAAGCTTTCTTT; CDR3: CASLLPTGGNGNTEAFF
D: TRBD1; size: few; V: TRBV7-3; J: TRBJ1-2; DNA: TGTGCCAGCAGCCAAGGACAGGGGTCGGGCTACACCTTC; CDR3: CASSQGQGSGYTF
D: TRBD1; size: few; V: TRBV7-2; J: TRBJ1-5; DNA: TGTGCCAGCAGCCGCGGACAGGGCATTAGCAATCAGCCCCAGCATTTT; CDR3: CASSRGQGISNQPQHF
D: .; size: .; V: TRBV5-4; J: TRBJ2-3; DNA: TGTGCCAGCAGCTCTTCTATGGGAACTAGCACAGATACGCAGTATTTT; CDR3: CASSSSMGTSTDTQYF
D: .; size: .; V: TRBV11-2; J: TRBJ1-2; DNA: TGTGCCAGCAGCGAGCAGGGAGTCAGTTTCTATGGCTACACCTTC; CDR3: CASSEQGVSFYGYTF
D: .; size: few; V: TRBV5-1; J: TRBJ2-7; DNA: TGCGCCAGCAGCTCACTTGGGTTGGGGGCTCCAGACTTC; CDR3: CASSSLGLGAPDF
D: .; size: few; V: TRBV2; J: TRBJ2-6; DNA: TGTGCCAGCACCGGGGCGGCGGCTGGGGCCAACGTCCTGACTTTC; CDR3: CASTGAAAGANVLTF
D: TRBD2; size: .; V: TRBV9; J: TRBJ2-1; DNA: TGTGCCAGCAGCGAGGGACTAGTCTACAATGAGCAGTTCTTC; CDR3: CASSEGLVYNEQFF
D: .; size: .; V: TRBV29-1; J: TRBJ2-7; DNA: TGCAGCGTTGCCGGCGGGACACCCTACGAGCAGTACTTC; CDR3: CSVAGGTPYEQYF
D: TRBD1; size: .; V: TRBV6-5; J: TRBJ2-7; DNA: TGTGCCAGCAGTTACTCGGGGACAGGGAGAGACGAGCAGTACTTC; CDR3: CASSYSGTGRDEQYF
D: .; size: .; V: TRBV15; J: TRBJ2-7; DNA: TGTGCCACCAGCAGAGATTTGGACCCTGGGGAGCAGTACTTC; CDR3: CATSRDLDPGEQYF
D: .; size: few; V: TRBV5-1; J: TRBJ2-6; DNA: TGCGCCAGCAGCTTGAGTGTCGCCTATGGTGGCAACGTCCTGACTTTC; CDR3: CASSLSVAYGGNVLTF
D: TRBD1; size: .; V: TRBV5-4; J: TRBJ1-1; DNA: TGTGCCAGCAGCTCCGGACAGGGTTATTATCGTGAGACTGAAGCTTTCTTT; CDR3: CASSSGQGYYRETEAFF
D: .; size: .; V: TRBV23-1; J: TRBJ2-6; DNA: TGCGCCAGCAGTCAATCGGTGACTCCAGGATTAAACTCTGGGGCCAACGTCCTGACTTTC; CDR3: CASSQSVTPGLNSGANVLTF
D: .; size: .; V: TRBV6-5; J: TRBJ2-2; DNA: TGTGCCAGCAGCCGAGACAAGCTGAACACCGGGGAGCTGTTTTTT; CDR3: CASSRDKLNTGELFF
D: .; size: few; V: TRBV27; J: TRBJ2-7; DNA: TGTGCCAGCAGTTCTAGACAGTCCTACGAGCAGTACTTC; CDR3: CASSSRQSYEQYF
D: TRBD2; size: .; V: TRBV19; J: TRBJ2-1; DNA: TGTGCCAGTAGTAGAGCGGGAGTACCCAATGAGCAGTTCTTC; CDR3: CASSRAGVPNEQFF
D: TRBD2; size: .; V: TRBV28; J: TRBJ2-7; DNA: TGTGCCAGCAGCGTAGCGGGAGGCCGCTACGAGCAGTACTTC; CDR3: CASSVAGGRYEQYF
D: TRBD2; size: .; V: TRBV7-6; J: TRBJ2-2; DNA: TGTGCCAGCAGCCCCCGGACTAGCGGGAGTGCTGGGGAGCTGTTTTTT; CDR3: CASSPRTSGSAGELFF
D: TRBD2; size: .; V: TRBV2; J: TRBJ2-1; DNA: TGTGCCAGCAGTGAGGGGGCTAGCGGGAGTCATGAGCAGTTCTTC; CDR3: CASSEGASGSHEQFF
D: TRBD1; size: .; V: TRBV4-2; J: TRBJ1-5; DNA: TGTGCCAGCAGCCAAGTATCAGGACAGGGAGATCAGCCCCAGCATTTT; CDR3: CASSQVSGQGDQPQHF
D: TRBD2; size: few; V: TRBV27; J: TRBJ2-5; DNA: TGTGCCAGCTCTGGGCTAGCGGGACCCCCGCGAGAGACCCAGTACTTC; CDR3: CASSGLAGPPRETQYF
D: .; size: few; V: TRBV18; J: TRBJ2-2; DNA: TGTGCCAGCTCACCACCTCTGGGGGACAACACCGGGGAGCTGTTTTTT; CDR3: CASSPPLGDNTGELFF
D: TRBD2; size: .; V: TRBV7-2; J: TRBJ2-1; DNA: TGTGCCAATAGACTAGCGGGTATGGGTGAGCAGTTCTTC; CDR3: CANRLAGMGEQFF
D: TRBD1; size: few; V: TRBV2; J: TRBJ2-3; DNA: TGTGCCAGCACCAGGGACAGGGGGACAGATACGCAGTATTTT; CDR3: CASTRDRGTDTQYF
D: TRBD2; size: few; V: TRBV5-1; J: TRBJ2-3; DNA: TGCGCCAGCAGCTTGGTGGGATTAGCGGGACCGCCCACAGATACGCAGTATTTT; CDR3: CASSLVGLAGPPTDTQYF
D: .; size: few; V: TRBV18; J: TRBJ2-1; DNA: TGTGCCAGCTCACCAGAAACGGGAGCAAACAATGAGCAGTTCTTC; CDR3: CASSPETGANNEQFF
D: .; size: .; V: TRBV28; J: TRBJ2-2; DNA: TGTGCCAGCAGTAGGGGGAACACCGGGGAGCTGTTTTTT; CDR3: CASSRGNTGELFF
D: .; size: .; V: TRBV5-1; J: TRBJ2-3; DNA: TGCGCCAGCAGCCCGGGGGGCGGTGGAGATACGCAGTATTTT; CDR3: CASSPGGGGDTQYF
D: TRBD2; size: .; V: TRBV7-9; J: TRBJ2-2; DNA: TGTGCCAGCAGCTGGACTAGTTCCGCCGGGGAGCTGTTTTTT; CDR3: CASSWTSSAGELFF
D: .; size: few; V: TRBV9; J: TRBJ2-1; DNA: TGTGCCAGCAGCGTAGGCAGGACCCCAAGCGCCCCAGGCAATGAGCAGTTCTTC; CDR3: CASSVGRTPSAPGNEQFF
D: TRBD2; size: few; V: TRBV19; J: TRBJ2-1; DNA: TGTGCCAGTAGTATAGATCTCCCGGGAGGGCCCTACAATGAGCAGTTCTTC; CDR3: CASSIDLPGGPYNEQFF
D: .; size: .; V: TRBV19; J: TRBJ1-1; DNA: TGTGCCAGTAGTATAGGACAATGGAACACTGAAGCTTTCTTT; CDR3: CASSIGQWNTEAFF
D: .; size: few; V: TRBV5-1; J: TRBJ1-5; DNA: TGCGCCAGCAGCTTGGTGGGGAATCAGCCCCAGCATTTT; CDR3: CASSLVGNQPQHF
D: TRBD2; size: .; V: TRBV19; J: TRBJ2-7; DNA: TGTGCCAGTAATCCTAGCGGCTCCTACGAGCAGTACTTC; CDR3: CASNPSGSYEQYF
D: .; size: few; V: TRBV7-6; J: TRBJ2-2; DNA: TGTGCCAGCAGCTATCGAGCTGGAGGCGGGGAGCTGTTTTTT; CDR3: CASSYRAGGGELFF